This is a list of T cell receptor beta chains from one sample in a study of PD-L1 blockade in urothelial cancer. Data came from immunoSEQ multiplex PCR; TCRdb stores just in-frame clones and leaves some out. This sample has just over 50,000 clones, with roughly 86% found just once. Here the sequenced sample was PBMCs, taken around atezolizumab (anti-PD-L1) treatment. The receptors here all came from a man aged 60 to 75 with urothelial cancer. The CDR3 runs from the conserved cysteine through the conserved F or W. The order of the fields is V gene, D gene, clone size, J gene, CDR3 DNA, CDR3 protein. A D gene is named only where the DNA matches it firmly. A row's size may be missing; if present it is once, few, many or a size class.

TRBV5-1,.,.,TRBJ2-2,TGCGCCAGCAGCCCAGGCACAGGGCAGACCGGGGAGCTGTTTTTT,CASSPGTGQTGELFF
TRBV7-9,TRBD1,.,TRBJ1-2,TGTGCCAGCAGCTACGACAGGGGGACTAACTATGGCTACACCTTC,CASSYDRGTNYGYTF
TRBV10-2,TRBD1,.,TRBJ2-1,TGCGCCAGCAGTGTGGGGGGACAGGGGCACAATGAGCAGTTCTTC,CASSVGGQGHNEQFF
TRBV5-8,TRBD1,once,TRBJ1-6,TGTGCCAGCAGCTTGCAGGGGGCCTATTCACCCCTCCACTTT,CASSLQGAYSPLHF
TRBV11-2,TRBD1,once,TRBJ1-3,TGTGCCAGCAGAGACGGGACAGGGTGGGGAAACACCATATATTTT,CASRDGTGWGNTIYF
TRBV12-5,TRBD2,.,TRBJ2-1,TGTGCTAGTGGTTTGGTATTACGCGGGGGGGCCGATGAGCAGTTCTTC,CASGLVLRGGADEQFF
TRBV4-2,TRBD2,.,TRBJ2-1,TGTGCCAGCAGCCAAGTGCCTAGCGGGAGGTTTAGGGGCTCCTACAATGAGCAGTTCTTC,CASSQVPSGRFRGSYNEQFF
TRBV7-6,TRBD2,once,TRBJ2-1,TGTGCCAGCAGCTTAGGGGCTAGCGGGACCCAATACAATGAGCAGTTCTTC,CASSLGASGTQYNEQFF
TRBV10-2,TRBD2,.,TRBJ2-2,TGCGCCAGCGTGTTGACTAGCGGGGGGTCCTGGGAGCTGTTTTTT,CASVLTSGGSWELFF
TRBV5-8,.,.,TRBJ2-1,TGTGCCAGCAGCGATCTAGCGTACAATGAGCAGTTCTTC,CASSDLAYNEQFF
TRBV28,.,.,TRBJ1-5,TGTGCCAGCAGTTCCCCGGGGAGGGGGTACAGTCAGCCCCAGCATTTT,CASSSPGRGYSQPQHF
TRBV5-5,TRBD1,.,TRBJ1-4,TGTGCCAGCAGCGTACTACAGGGGGCCGGGGAAAAACTGTTTTTT,CASSVLQGAGEKLFF
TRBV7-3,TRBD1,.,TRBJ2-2,TGTGCCAGCGGACCGGGACAGGCGGTTCCCGGGGAGCTGTTTTTT,CASGPGQAVPGELFF
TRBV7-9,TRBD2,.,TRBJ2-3,TGTGCCAGCAGCTTAGCACTAGCGGGATTCACAGATACGCAGTATTTT,CASSLALAGFTDTQYF
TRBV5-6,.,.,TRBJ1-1,TGTGCCAGCAGCTTTCGGCGGGCCCTGAACACTGAAGCTTTCTTT,CASSFRRALNTEAFF
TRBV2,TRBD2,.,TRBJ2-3,TGTGCCAGTATGCTAGCGGGGTCATTAGATACGCAGTATTTT,CASMLAGSLDTQYF
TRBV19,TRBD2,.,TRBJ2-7,TGTGCCAGTAGTATGGCTAGCGGGAGCGCTCCCTACGAGCAGTACTTC,CASSMASGSAPYEQYF
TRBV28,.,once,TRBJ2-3,TGTGCCAGCAGTAAATGGCGGGTCGGAACTAGCACAGATACGCAGTATTTT,CASSKWRVGTSTDTQYF
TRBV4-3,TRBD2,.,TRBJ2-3,TGCGCCAGCAGCCAAGAGACTGGGACTAGTGTCGTAGATACGCAGTATTTT,CASSQETGTSVVDTQYF
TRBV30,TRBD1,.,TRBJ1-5,TGTGCCTCGGGACAGGGGACAGCTGGGGGTCAGCCCCAGCATTTT,CASGQGTAGGQPQHF
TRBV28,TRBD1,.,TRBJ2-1,TGTGCCAGCACTTCCCCGACAGGGCGTATTGAGCAGTTCTTC,CASTSPTGRIEQFF
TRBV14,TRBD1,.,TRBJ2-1,TGTGCCAGCAGCCACTTGTTAGGGACAGGGACGAATGAGCAGTTCTTC,CASSHLLGTGTNEQFF